The clone carrying this TCR beta chain occurred many times. V was clipped by 5 bases and J by 5 bases, with 12 bases between them. CDR1 and CDR2 from the germline V gene are SQVTM and ANQGSEA. The length of the CDR3 is 12 residues. This sample is drawn from a study of T-cell reconstitution after alpha-beta-depleted transplantation in children. Preparing the TCRbeta library involved the use of unique molecular identifiers. TCRdb reprocessed the PCR reads via MiXCR and lists one record per CDR3 protein. The sample has roughly 500,000 distinct CDR3 sequences, 30% to 35% seen once; the top ten hold 2.4%. This sequence joins TRBV29-1 and TRBJ1-1; D is unresolved. The TCR comes from a human donor who donated a stem cell graft to a child with aplastic anemia. Source: PBMCs from the stem cell graft donor, taken from the stem cell graft. The CDR3 loop reads CSVSGRGTEAFF. The CDR3 coding sequence is TGCAGCGTTTCGGGCCGAGGGACTGAAGCTTTCTTT.